Listed here are 15 T cell receptor beta chains from one sample, sequenced in a study of cytotoxic CD8 clonotypes in ibrutinib-treated CLL. Data came from immunoSEQ multiplex PCR; TCRdb stores just in-frame clones and leaves some out. The sample has 140,000 to 150,000 clones, 76% seen once. The source was PBMCs, collected after 24 months of ibrutinib treatment. The receptor source for this set is a human donor with chronic lymphocytic leukemia.

This clone was observed a few times. The chain joins TRBV28 to TRBJ2-2, with D maybe TRBD2 (5 bases). This CDR3 comprises 14 residues. In germline, CDR1 is MDHEN, CDR2 SYDVKM. The V end was cut by 6 bases, the J end by 7 bases, with 15 bases between. The CDR3 nucleotides are TGTGCCAGCAGCCCCCATCGGGCGGGCGGGGAGCTGTTTTTT. Protein product: CASSPHRAGGELFF.

This sequence joins TRBV28 and TRBJ1-2; D is possibly TRBD1 (5 bases). The germline CDR1 and CDR2 sequences are MDHEN and SYDVKM. V was shortened by 2 bases and J by 3 bases, with 10 bases between the two germline ends. This CDR3 has 14 amino acids. The CDR3 loop reads CASSLGTAHYGYTF. DNA of the CDR3: TGTGCCAGCAGTTTAGGGACTGCGCACTATGGCTACACCTTC.

The chain employs TRBV7-3 and TRBJ2-2, with D possibly matching TRBD1 (6 bases). The CDR3 consists of 15 residues. Deletions cut 4 bases from V and 3 bases from J, with 12 bases between. The germline V gene encodes CDR1 SGHTA and CDR2 FQGTGA. For the CDR3, the DNA is TGTGCCAGCAGCTCCACGGGACAACACACCGGGGAGCTGTTTTTT. Encoded protein: CASSSTGQHTGELFF.

This clone turned up a few times. This chain uses TRBV5-6 with TRBJ2-7; no firm D call. V was cut by 2 bases and J by 2 bases, with 8 bases left in between. The CDR3 has 13 amino acids. CDR1 and CDR2 from the germline V gene are SGHDT and YYEEEE. CDR3 DNA sequence: TGTGCCAGCAGCTTTTACGCAGCCTACGAGCAGTACTTC. It is translated as CASSFYAAYEQYF.

V is TRBV9 and J is TRBJ1-1; D is ambiguous. Germline values: CDR1 SGDLS, CDR2 YYNGEE. Trimming cost V 2 bases and J 11 bases, with 16 bases left between them. The CDR3 extends over 13 amino acids. CDR3 loop: CASSVQVAADAFF. DNA for the CDR3: TGTGCCAGCAGCGTTCAGGTTGCGGCGGACGCTTTCTTT.

This clone showed up just a few times. The J gene is TRBJ1-4, the V gene TRBV27, with TRBD1 identical over 10 bases. Germline CDR1 reads MNHEY; CDR2 reads SMNVEV (reference sequence). J was trimmed by 7 bases and V by 4 bases; bases with no gene match: 0. This CDR3 comprises 13 residues. The chain's CDR3 is CASSWDRGEKLFF. DNA for the CDR3: TGTGCCAGCAGTTGGGACAGGGGTGAAAAACTGTTTTTT.

This clone was seen just once. J is TRBJ1-1 and V is TRBV28; maybe TRBD1 (5 bases). The length of the CDR3 is 16 residues. V lost 2 bases and J 6 bases, leaving 19 bases between the germline ends. The germline CDR1 and CDR2 sequences are MDHEN and SYDVKM. CDR3 amino acids: CASSLILGRGRAEAFF. DNA for the CDR3: TGTGCCAGCAGTTTAATTCTGGGGAGGGGAAGGGCTGAAGCTTTCTTT. Looking up the rest from reference TRBV28 and TRBJ1-1 gives the full variable domain: DVKVTQSSRYLVKRTGEKVFLECVQDMDHENMFWYRQDPGLGLRLIYFSYDVKMKEKGDIPEGYSVSREKKERFSLILESASTNQTSMYLCASSLILGRGRAEAFFGQGTRLTVV.

The CDR3, as DNA: TGTGCCAGCAGCTTGGGGGATCCAGCCGGCTACACCTTC. Amino acid sequence: CASSLGDPAGYTF. This chain connects TRBV5-6 to TRBJ1-2; D gene uncertain. From germline, CDR1 is SGHDT and CDR2 YYEEEE. Trimming pared 0 bases from V and 8 bases from J, leaving 11 bases between. CDR3 size: 13 residues. Combining the CDR3 with reference TRBV5-6 and TRBJ1-2 gives the whole variable domain DAGVTQSPTHLIKTRGQQVTLRCSPKSGHDTVSWYQQALGQGPQFIFQYYEEEERQRGNFPDRFSGHQFPNYSSELNVNALLLGDSALYLCASSLGDPAGYTFGSGTRLTVV.

This chain connects TRBV6-6 to TRBJ2-2; D is unresolved. The germline V gene has CDR1 MNHNY and CDR2 SVGAGI (reference sequence). The CDR3 covers 14 residues. Trimming cost V 6 bases and J 6 bases, with 14 bases left between them. CDR3 sequence reads: CASSRETGPGELFF. In nucleotides, the CDR3 is TGTGCCAGCAGCCGCGAGACGGGCCCCGGGGAGCTGTTTTTT.

This clone was detected once. The chain combines TRBV7-2 with TRBJ2-7, with TRBD1 matching over 11 bases. The V and J ends lost 1 base and 5 bases, in that order; junction bases with no gene match: 4. The CDR3 is 15 amino acids. Per the germline V gene, CDR1 is SGHTA and CDR2 is FQGNSA. In DNA, the CDR3 is TGTGCCAGCAGCTTAGTCGGGACAGGGGGGCACGAGCAGTACTTC. Residues: CASSLVGTGGHEQYF.

There are a few counts of this clone. J is TRBJ2-1 and V is TRBV18; TRBD1 aligns across 7 bases. The CDR3 length is 15 residues. Per the germline V gene, CDR1 is KGHSH and CDR2 is LQKENI. The junction had 9 bases not matched to a gene; V was cut back by 5 bases and J by 5 bases. In DNA form, the CDR3 reads TGTGCCAGCTCATCAAGGACAGGCCTGGACAATGAGCAGTTCTTC. Translating it yields CASSSRTGLDNEQFF.

J is TRBJ1-3 and V is TRBV7-2, with D hard to call. V was trimmed by 5 bases and J by 0 bases, leaving 8 bases between them. Germline V gene data show CDR1 as SGHTA and CDR2 as FQGNSA. This CDR3 is 14 amino acids long. The DNA for the CDR3 is TGTGCCAGCAGCCCCCCCGTCTCTGGAAACACCATATATTTT. Its translation is CASSPPVSGNTIYF.

The rearrangement uses TRBV4-2 and TRBJ1-4; the D gene is possibly TRBD1 (5 bases). V was cut by 0 bases and J by 8 bases, with 10 bases left in between. The CDR3 sequence is 14 residues long. Germline loops: CDR1 LGHNA, CDR2 YNFKEQ. The CDR3 here is CASSQDGTGEKLFF. The CDR3 coding sequence is TGTGCCAGCAGCCAAGACGGGACCGGCGAAAAACTGTTTTTT.

The chain couples TRBV29-1 to TRBJ2-1; 9 bases match TRBD2. The V gene's germline CDR1 is SQVTM and CDR2 ANQGSEA. CDR3 length equals 13 residues. V gave up 4 bases and J gave up 6 bases; unmatched junction bases: 4. The CDR3 spells CSVGASGANEQFF. The CDR3 nucleotides read TGCAGCGTTGGGGCTAGCGGGGCCAATGAGCAGTTCTTC.

This clone was counted a single time. The chain recombines TRBV9 with TRBJ2-2; the match to TRBD2 covers 8 bases. Germline V CDR1 and CDR2: SGDLS, YYNGEE. The CDR3 runs to 16 residues. The V and J ends lost 4 bases and 6 bases, in that order; junction bases with no gene match: 11. This chain's CDR3 is CASSSGGTRGAGELFF. CDR3 coding DNA: TGTGCCAGCAGCTCCGGTGGGACTAGGGGGGCCGGGGAGCTGTTTTTT.